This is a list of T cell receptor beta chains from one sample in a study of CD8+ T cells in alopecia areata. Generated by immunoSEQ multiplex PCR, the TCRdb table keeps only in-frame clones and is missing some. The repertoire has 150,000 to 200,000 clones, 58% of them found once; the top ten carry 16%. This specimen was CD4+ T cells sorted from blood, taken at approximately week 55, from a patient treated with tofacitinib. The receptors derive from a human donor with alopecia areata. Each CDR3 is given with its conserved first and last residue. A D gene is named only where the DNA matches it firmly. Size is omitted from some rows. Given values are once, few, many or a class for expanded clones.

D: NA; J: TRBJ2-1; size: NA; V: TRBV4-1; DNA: TGCGCCAGCAGCCAAGATGTTCCCCGACAGGGCGGGATGAGCCTCAATGAGCAGTTCTTC; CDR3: CASSQDVPRQGGMSLNEQFF
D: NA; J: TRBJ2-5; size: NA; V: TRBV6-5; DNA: TGTGCCAGCAGTTACTCTCCTAGGGAGACCCAGTACTTC; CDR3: CASSYSPRETQYF
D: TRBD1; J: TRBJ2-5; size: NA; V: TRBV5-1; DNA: TGCGCCAGCAGCTTGCAGGGGGTTAGCCAAGAGACCCAGTACTTC; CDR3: CASSLQGVSQETQYF
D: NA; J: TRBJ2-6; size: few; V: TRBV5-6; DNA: TGTGCCAGCAGCAACCCTAGCTCTGGGGCCAACGTCCTGACTTTC; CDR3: CASSNPSSGANVLTF
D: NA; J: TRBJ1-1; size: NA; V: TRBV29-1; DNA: TGCAGCGTTGATGGCAGTCCGAACACTGAAGCTTTCTTT; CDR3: CSVDGSPNTEAFF
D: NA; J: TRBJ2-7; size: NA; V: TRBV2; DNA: TGTGCCAGCAGGAACGAAGGGGTGGACGAGCAGTACTTC; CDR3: CASRNEGVDEQYF
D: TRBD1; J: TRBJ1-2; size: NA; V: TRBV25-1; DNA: TGTGCCAGCAGCCCATGGACAGGGGCAGGCGGTAACTATGGCTACACCTTC; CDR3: CASSPWTGAGGNYGYTF
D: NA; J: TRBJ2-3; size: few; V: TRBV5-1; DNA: TGCGCCAGCAGCTTGGACAGTACTAGCACAGATACGCAGTATTTT; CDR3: CASSLDSTSTDTQYF
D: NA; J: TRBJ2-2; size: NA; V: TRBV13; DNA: TGTGCCAGCAGCCCCCCCCAGGGGCTAGGGGCCGGGGAGCTGTTTTTT; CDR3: CASSPPQGLGAGELFF
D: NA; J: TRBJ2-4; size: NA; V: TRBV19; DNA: TGTGCCAGTAGCATCGGGGATCTAGCCAAAAACATTCAGTACTTT; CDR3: CASSIGDLAKNIQYF
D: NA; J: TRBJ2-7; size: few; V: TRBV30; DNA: TGTGCCTGGAGAGGGTTGGATTTTTACGAGCAGTACTTC; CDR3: CAWRGLDFYEQYF
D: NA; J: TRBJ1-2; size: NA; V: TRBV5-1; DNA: TGCGCCAGCAGCCTGGGCGGCACAGATCGAGGCTACACCTTC; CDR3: CASSLGGTDRGYTF
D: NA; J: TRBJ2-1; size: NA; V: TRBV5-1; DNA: TGCGCCAGCAGCTACACCGGGACGCCCTACAATGAGCAGTTCTTC; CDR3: CASSYTGTPYNEQFF
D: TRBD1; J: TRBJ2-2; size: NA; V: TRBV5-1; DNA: TGCGCCAGCAGCTCCGGACAGGGGACCGGGGAGCTGTTTTTT; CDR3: CASSSGQGTGELFF
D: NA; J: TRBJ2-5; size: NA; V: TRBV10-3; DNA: TGTGCCATCAGCGGAGAGGTCCAAGAGACCCAGTACTTC; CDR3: CAISGEVQETQYF
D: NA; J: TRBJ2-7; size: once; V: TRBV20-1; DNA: TGCAGTGCTACCCGGAACTACGAGCAGTACTTC; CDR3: CSATRNYEQYF
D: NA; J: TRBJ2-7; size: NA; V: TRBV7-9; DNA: TGTGCCAGCAGCTCCTCACAGCGTACGTACTTC; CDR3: CASSSSQRTYF
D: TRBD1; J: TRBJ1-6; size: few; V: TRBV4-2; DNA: TGTGCCAGCAGCCGGATCCAGGGGGCCACTAATTCACCCCTCCACTTT; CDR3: CASSRIQGATNSPLHF
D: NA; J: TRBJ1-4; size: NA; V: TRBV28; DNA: TGTGCCAGCTCCCTGGGGTCAGGGGCTAATGGAAAACTGTTTTTT; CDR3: CASSLGSGANGKLFF
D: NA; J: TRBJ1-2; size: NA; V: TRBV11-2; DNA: TGTGCCAGCAGCTTAGATGGCAGGACCAACTATGGCTACACCTTC; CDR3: CASSLDGRTNYGYTF
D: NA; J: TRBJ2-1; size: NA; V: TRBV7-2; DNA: TGTGCCAGCAGCTCCACAATGAGCAATGAGCAGTTCTTC; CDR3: CASSSTMSNEQFF
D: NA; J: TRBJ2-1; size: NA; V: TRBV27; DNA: TGTGCCAGCAGTTTGATAGGGGACAATGAGCAGTTCTTC; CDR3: CASSLIGDNEQFF
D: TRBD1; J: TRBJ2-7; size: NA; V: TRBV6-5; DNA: TGTGCCAGCAGTGACAGGGGCCGCGAGCAGTACTTC; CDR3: CASSDRGREQYF
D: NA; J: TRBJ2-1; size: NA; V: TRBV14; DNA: TGTGCCAGCAGCCAAGGGCTGGGGGATGAGCAGTTCTTC; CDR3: CASSQGLGDEQFF
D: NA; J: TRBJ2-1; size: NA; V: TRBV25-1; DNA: TGTGCCAGCAGTGCCCTCGGGACCCCGAGGGTGAATGAGCAGTTCTTC; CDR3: CASSALGTPRVNEQFF
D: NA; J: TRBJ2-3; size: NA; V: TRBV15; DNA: TGTGCCACCAGCAGAGACGGGGATACGCAGTATTTT; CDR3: CATSRDGDTQYF